This T cell receptor beta chain is from a study of beta chain features in type 1 diabetes. Germline V gene lookup returns CDR1 SGHRS and CDR2 YFSETQ. Between the trimmed V and J ends, which lost 0 bases and 1 base, there was a span of 15 bases. The CDR3 is 17 amino acids. The isolated RNA, all of it, was reverse transcribed, so expressed TCRB transcripts were what got sequenced. The assay was immunoSEQ multiplex PCR, and TCRdb's table has in-frame clones only and misses some. The sample holds roughly 140,000 clones, 6.9% seen once. This clone has at least ten counts. Source material: central memory CD4+ T cells from blood. This sequence was found in a woman aged 25 to 39 in good health. V gene TRBV5-1 combines with J gene TRBJ2-3, with unresolved D. The CDR3 loop reads CASSLGQVPSGTDTQYF. CDR3 coding DNA: TGCGCCAGCAGCTTGGGGCAGGTCCCCTCCGGCACAGATACGCAGTATTTT.